This TCR beta chain came from a study of T cells in Graves' hyperthyroidism and ophthalmopathy. The CDR3 covers 18 residues. Germline trimming cut 1 base from V and 7 bases from J; bases unmatched to any gene: 11. CDR1 MGHRA and CDR2 YSYEKL come from the germline V gene. TCR beta CDR3 sequences were amplified from RNA transcripts. With the HTBI primer set, the TCR CDR3 went through a first round of RT-PCR. TCRdb fed the multiplex PCR reads into MiXCR, producing one record per CDR3 protein. The sample gives about 380,000 distinct CDR3 sequences, roughly 15% of which show up once; 20% is in the top ten.

The sequenced sample was blood. This receptor was identified in a woman in her 30s with Graves' ophthalmopathy. This chain connects TRBV4-1 to TRBJ2-2; 11 nucleotides match TRBD2. The CDR3: CASSQGATSGGQDGELFF. For the CDR3, the DNA is TGCGCCAGCAGCCAAGGGGCCACTAGCGGGGGCCAGGACGGGGAGCTGTTTTTT.